Listed below are T cell receptor beta chains from one sample, sequenced in a study of T cell changes during pregnancy in multiple sclerosis. TCRdb's table, derived via immunoSEQ multiplex PCR, lists solely in-frame clones and lacks some. The sample lists under 65,000 clones, roughly 90% occurring once. Sample: peripheral blood, taken in the second trimester of pregnancy. These receptors were taken from a female donor with multiple sclerosis, enrolled in a pregnancy study. Both conserved end residues are trimmed from each CDR3. Not every row has a clone size; where given, it reads once, few, many or a size class.

- TRBJ2-7 TRBV27 ASSPNGYEQY
- TRBJ1-1 TRBV5-1 ASSLGDDGGITEAF
- TRBJ1-2 TRBV2 ASKVEEVGAYGYT
once TRBJ2-6 TRBV19 ASATGASGANVLT
- TRBJ2-3 TRBV6-1 ASSGPYLAGFTDTQY
- TRBJ2-1 TRBV5-1 ASSLTSGRPSSYNEQF
- TRBJ2-5 TRBV6-5 ASSGTSGRPGPQY
- TRBJ2-1 TRBV5-1 ASSLTSGAYNEQF
- TRBJ1-2 TRBV6-5 ASSTVNYGYT
- TRBJ2-5 TRBV5-1 ASSSDRVETQY
- TRBJ1-2 TRBV10-2 ASSDPTLIGNGYT
- TRBJ1-3 TRBV6-5 ATQSFSGNTIY
- TRBJ1-1 TRBV7-9 ASSFQGGNEAF
- TRBJ1-1 TRBV14 ASSQVPGYTEAF
- TRBJ1-3 TRBV27 ASQPWTEGLGNTIY
- TRBJ1-5 TRBV4-3 ASSPENTRDSYLPGDQPQH
once TRBJ2-5 TRBV10-2 ASSESGYGGETQY
- TRBJ1-5 TRBV28 ASSGGTISNQPQH
- TRBJ2-7 TRBV7-2 ASRNTGTGAYEQY
- TRBJ1-1 TRBV5-1 ASSLIGEDTEAF
- TRBJ2-7 TRBV5-5 ASSLWAGGSYEQY
- TRBJ2-2 TRBV5-1 ASSVDRLAALTLTGELF
- TRBJ2-5 TRBV5-1 ASSLEREEWETQY
- TRBJ2-3 TRBV7-6 ASSLAPGMTDTQY
- TRBJ1-1 TRBV7-3 ASSPGQANTEAF
- TRBJ2-3 TRBV5-4 ASSIPRGTDTQY
- TRBJ2-5 TRBV30 AWIPLAGGYQETQY
- TRBJ1-2 TRBV25-1 ASSPIRPENYGYT
- TRBJ1-5 TRBV21-1 ASSPLGAVNQPQH
- TRBJ1-2 TRBV29-1 SVRTGGYYGYT
- TRBJ2-1 TRBV19 ASQNYRGGNEQF
- TRBJ1-5 TRBV19 ASSIPRGQPQH
- TRBJ2-5 TRBV28 ASSPLARGLGETQY
- TRBJ2-7 TRBV28 ASSLSAGGYSGEQY
- TRBJ1-4 TRBV5-1 ASSPRQATNEKLF
- TRBJ2-1 TRBV29-1 SVGDLYRGGEQF
- TRBJ1-5 TRBV6-1 ASSVPTGVIQPQH
- TRBJ1-5 TRBV19 ASSRPNRSNQPQH
- TRBJ2-3 TRBV6-1 ASSEEGRGRKDTQY
- TRBJ2-7 TRBV29-1 SVALSLSYEQY
- TRBJ2-3 TRBV4-2 ASSQESEGGDTQY